The 21 T cell receptor beta chains in this list originate from one sample, sequenced in a study of blood T cell repertoires in COVID-19. Clones were read by immunoSEQ multiplex PCR, and TCRdb kept only the in-frame ones, dropping some. The table has a few hundred thousand clones, around nine tenths seen once; the top ten hold 3.1%. Sequencing used PBMCs or T cells enriched from blood (not recorded which). Every receptor here comes from a woman between 35 and 50 years old who had been exposed to COVID-19.

The chain links TRBV3-1 (or the pseudogene TRBV3-2) to TRBJ2-7; maybe TRBD1 (6 bases). CDR3 length: 15 amino acids. CDR1 is LGHDT and CDR2 is YNNKEL in the germline V gene (reference sequence). Trimming stripped 2 bases from V and 1 base from J, with 12 bases between. The CDR3 coding sequence is TGTGCCAGCAGCCAAAAAACAGGGAGATCCTACGAGCAGTACGTC. It yields the protein CASSQKTGRSYEQYV.

The rearrangement links TRBV7-9 to TRBJ1-6; TRBD1 matches 7 bases. Trimming took 3 bases from V and 8 from J; bases not matched to a gene: 7. The CDR3 is 15 residues long. The V gene's germline CDR1 is SEHNR and CDR2 FQNEAQ (reference sequence). In DNA form, the CDR3 reads TGTGCCAGCAGCTTCTCCGGACAGGCAGATTCACCCCTCCACTTT. Amino acid sequence: CASSFSGQADSPLHF.

This chain links TRBV7-6 with TRBJ2-7; 8 positions match TRBD1. This CDR3 is 13 amino acids long. The V gene end was trimmed by 5 bases and the J gene end by 3 bases; junction bases not matched to a gene: 3. Germline CDR1 reads SGHVS; CDR2 reads FNYEAQ. The CDR3, as DNA: TGTGCCAGCAGCCCCGGGACAGGCTACGAGCAGTACGTC. Amino acids: CASSPGTGYEQYV.

This clone came up a few times. CDR3 nucleotide sequence: TGTGCCAGCAGTTCGGCAGGGGCTAACTATGGCTACACCTTC. Encoded protein: CASSSAGANYGYTF. The chain has TRBV28 and TRBJ1-2, with D tentatively TRBD1 (6 bases). The germline V gene encodes CDR1 MDHEN and CDR2 SYDVKM. V was trimmed by 4 bases and J by 0 bases, leaving 9 bases between them. The CDR3 loop spans 14 amino acids.

V gene TRBV7-3 combines with J gene TRBJ2-1, with TRBD2 matching over 11 bases. The V segment lost 8 bases and the J segment 9 bases; nucleotides outside the gene matches: 9. The CDR3 has 14 amino acids. Per the germline V gene, CDR1 is SGHTA and CDR2 is FQGTGA. The CDR3 coding sequence is TGTGCCAGCTCCTATAGCGGGGGGGCAGGTGAGCAGTTCTTC. Its translation is CASSYSGGAGEQFF.

The chain recombines TRBV7-2 with TRBJ1-1; TRBD1 matches 7 bases. The germline CDR1 and CDR2 sequences are SGHTA and FQGNSA. CDR3 length equals 12 residues. J was trimmed by 11 bases and V by 5 bases; bases with no gene match: 8. The DNA for the CDR3 is TGTGCCAGCAGCGGCCAGACAGGGATGGCTTTCTTT. Translated: CASSGQTGMAFF.

The chain combines TRBV2 with TRBJ2-3; 7 bases fit TRBD2. Trimming cost V 9 bases and J 0 bases; bases outside gene matches: 3. Germline V gene lookup returns CDR1 SNHLY and CDR2 FYNNEI. The CDR3 loop spans 13 amino acids. CDR3 coding DNA: TGTGCCAGAGCGGGGATGAGCACAGATACGCAGTATTTT. Its translation: CARAGMSTDTQYF.

This chain connects TRBV29-1 to TRBJ2-1, with 12 bases lining up with TRBD2. CDR1 is SQVTM and CDR2 is ANQGSEA in the germline V gene. CDR3 length: 16 amino acids. V dropped 6 bases and J dropped 10; count of bases not matched to a gene: 16. CDR3 nucleotide sequence: TGCAGCGTGGCAACCGGGACTAGCGGGCCCTACAGCGAGCAGTTCTTC. It specifies CSVATGTSGPYSEQFF.

This sequence joins TRBV7-3 and TRBJ1-1; D is uncertain. Trimming cost V 3 bases and J 1 base, with 6 bases left between them. CDR1 SGHTA and CDR2 FQGTGA come from the germline V gene. The CDR3 has 13 amino acids. The CDR3 sequence: CASSLEGNTEAFF. The DNA for the CDR3 is TGTGCCAGCAGCTTGGAGGGGAACACTGAAGCTTTCTTT.

Worth noting for this clone: The junction and the germline gene differ at one end; a read error may be behind it. The chain links TRBV4-3 to TRBJ1-1; TRBD1 might be the D (5 bases). Germline V lookup: CDR1 LGHNA, CDR2 YSLEER. The CDR3 length is 16 residues. The CDR3 sequence: CASSQDPAGHGFKLGF. For the CDR3, the DNA is TGCGCCAGCAGCCAAGATCCCGCGGGGCATGGTTTTAAGTTGGGCTTT.

The chain has TRBV5-4 and TRBJ2-1; D is possibly TRBD2 (6 bases). Germline V lookup: CDR1 SGHNT, CDR2 YYREEE (reference sequence). The CDR3 sequence is 15 residues long. V gave up 4 bases and J gave up 1 base, with 12 bases separating them. CDR3 protein: CASSQQGGSYNEQFF. The CDR3 bases are TGTGCCAGCAGCCAGCAGGGAGGTTCCTACAATGAGCAGTTCTTC.

The rearrangement uses TRBV9 and TRBJ2-3; TRBD2 aligns across 10 bases. Germline values: CDR1 SGDLS, CDR2 YYNGEE. CDR3 length: 14 residues. V lost 8 bases to trimming and J lost 4 bases; unmatched junction nucleotides: 7. The CDR3 DNA follows: TGTGCCAGGGGGACTAGCGCGACCTCAGATACGCAGTATTTT. It encodes CARGTSATSDTQYF.

The chain recombines TRBV7-9 with TRBJ2-1; no clear D gene. V was clipped by 1 base and J by 0 bases, with 7 bases between them. There are 15 residues in the CDR3. Germline V lookup: CDR1 SEHNR, CDR2 FQNEAQ (reference sequence). CDR3 DNA sequence: TGTGCCAGCAGCTTAGATACAGTCTCCTACAATGAGCAGTTCTTC. Protein sequence: CASSLDTVSYNEQFF. Using reference TRBV7-9 and TRBJ2-1 for the parts outside the CDR3, the full variable domain is DTGVSQNPRHKITKRGQNVTFRCDPISEHNRLYWYRQTLGQGPEFLTYFQNEAQLEKSRLLSDRFSAERPKGSFSTLEIQRTEQGDSAMYLCASSLDTVSYNEQFFGPGTRLTVL.

This sequence joins TRBV2 and TRBJ1-1; unclear D gene. Germline CDR1 reads SNHLY; CDR2 reads FYNNEI. V dropped 5 bases and J dropped 5 bases, with 15 bases sitting between them. The length of the CDR3 is 14 residues. The CDR3 sequence: CASSSTRASTEAFF. The CDR3 DNA sequence: TGTGCCAGCAGTTCGACGCGGGCGAGTACTGAAGCTTTCTTT.

This clone was recorded only once. The chain is built from TRBV7-3 and TRBJ1-3; D remains unclear. CDR1 SGHTA and CDR2 FQGTGA come from the germline V gene. The CDR3 has 15 amino acids. Trimming shortened V by 1 base and J by 0 bases, and 7 bases separated the two germline ends. DNA for the CDR3: TGTGCCAGCAGCTTAAATGCAGGCTCTGGAAACACCATATATTTT. Its protein is CASSLNAGSGNTIYF.

In this sample, this clone turned up once. The chain has TRBV2 and TRBJ2-1, with 7 nucleotides matching TRBD2. In germline, CDR1 is SNHLY, CDR2 FYNNEI. This CDR3 is 14 amino acids long. V was clipped by 10 bases and J by 0 bases; unmatched bases: 6. The CDR3 coding sequence is TGTGCCACCCTTGGCGGGAGCTCCTACAATGAGCAGTTCTTC. It translates to CATLGGSSYNEQFF.

This rearrangement joins TRBV6-5 to TRBJ2-5; D perhaps matches TRBD2 (6 bases). Looked up from germline, CDR1 is MNHEY and CDR2 is SVGAGI. CDR3 length: 15 amino acids. The V and J ends lost 5 bases and 5 bases respectively, with 18 bases between them. CDR3 coding DNA: TGTGCCAGCAGTAGGAGGAGGGGCCGAGGGGAGACCCAGTACTTC. Protein: CASSRRRGRGETQYF.

This clone was recorded once. This chain's CDR3 is CASSPRTGDYEQYV. CDR3 DNA: TGTGCCAGCTCACCCCGGACAGGGGACTACGAGCAGTACGTC. V is TRBV18 and J is TRBJ2-7, with TRBD1 matching 9 bases. The CDR3 loop spans 14 amino acids. The germline CDR1 and CDR2 sequences are KGHSH and LQKENI. With 3 bases clipped from V and 3 bases from J, the junction kept 3 bases outside the gene matches.

This clone was recorded once. One end of the junction is discordant with germline, which a read error may explain. The chain combines TRBV5-1 with TRBJ1-2, with D unclear. The CDR3 spans 15 residues. Germline CDR1 SGHRS, CDR2 YFSETQ. CDR3: CASSLERQRGYGYTF. Here the CDR3 DNA reads TGTGCCAGCAGCTTGGAGCGGCAGAGAGGCTATGGCTACACCTTC.

The chain is built from TRBV2 and TRBJ1-6; a possible D gene is TRBD1 (5 bases). CDR3 size: 13 residues. V gave up 6 bases and J gave up 8 bases, with 11 bases separating them. The germline CDR1 and CDR2 sequences are SNHLY and FYNNEI. CDR3 sequence: CASRLGGDSPLHF. The CDR3 DNA reads TGTGCCAGCAGACTCGGGGGGGATTCACCCCTCCACTTT.

The chain links TRBV5-5 to TRBJ2-7, with 8 bases that match TRBD1. Germline trimming cut 4 bases from V and 0 bases from J; bases unmatched to any gene: 6. This CDR3 is 15 amino acids long. CDR1 is SGHKS, CDR2 YYEKEE, per germline (reference sequence). CDR3 nucleotide sequence: TGTGCCAGCAGCATCGGGACAGGCCACTCCTACGAGCAGTACGTC. This translates into CASSIGTGHSYEQYV.